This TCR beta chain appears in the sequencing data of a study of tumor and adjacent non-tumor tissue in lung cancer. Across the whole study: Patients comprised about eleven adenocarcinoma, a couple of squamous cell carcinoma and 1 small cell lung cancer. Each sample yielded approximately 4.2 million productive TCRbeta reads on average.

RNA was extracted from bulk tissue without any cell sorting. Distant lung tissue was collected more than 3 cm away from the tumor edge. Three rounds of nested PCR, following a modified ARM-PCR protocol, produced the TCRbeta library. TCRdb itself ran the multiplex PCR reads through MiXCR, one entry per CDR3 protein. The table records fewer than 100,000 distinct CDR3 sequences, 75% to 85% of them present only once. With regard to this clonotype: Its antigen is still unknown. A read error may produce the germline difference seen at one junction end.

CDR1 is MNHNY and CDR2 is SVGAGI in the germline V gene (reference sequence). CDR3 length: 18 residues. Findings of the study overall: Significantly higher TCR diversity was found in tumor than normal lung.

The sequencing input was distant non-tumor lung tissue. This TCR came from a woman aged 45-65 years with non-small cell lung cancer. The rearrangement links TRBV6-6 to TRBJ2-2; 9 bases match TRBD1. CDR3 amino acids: CASSNVQTGGVNTRELFF. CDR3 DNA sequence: TGTGCCAGCAGTAACGTGCAGACAGGGGGTGTGAACACCCGGGAGCTGTTTTTT.